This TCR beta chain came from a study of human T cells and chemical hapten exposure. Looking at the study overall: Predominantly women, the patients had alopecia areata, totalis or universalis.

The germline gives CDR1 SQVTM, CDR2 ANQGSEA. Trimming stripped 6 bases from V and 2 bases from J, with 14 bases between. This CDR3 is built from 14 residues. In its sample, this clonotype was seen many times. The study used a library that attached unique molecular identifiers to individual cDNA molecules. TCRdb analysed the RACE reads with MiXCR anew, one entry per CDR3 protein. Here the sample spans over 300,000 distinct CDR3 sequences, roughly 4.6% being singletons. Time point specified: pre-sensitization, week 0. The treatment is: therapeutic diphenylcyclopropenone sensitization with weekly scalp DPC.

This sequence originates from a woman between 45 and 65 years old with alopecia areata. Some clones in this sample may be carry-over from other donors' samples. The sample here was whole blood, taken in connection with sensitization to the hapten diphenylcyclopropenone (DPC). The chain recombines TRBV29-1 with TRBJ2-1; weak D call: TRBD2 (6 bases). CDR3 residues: CSVKTSSTYNEQFF. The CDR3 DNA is TGCAGCGTGAAGACTAGTTCAACCTACAATGAGCAGTTCTTC.